The sequence of this T cell receptor beta chain was determined in a study of shared clonotypes between healthy human individuals. The study's findings and limits: Compared with memory subsets, naive subsets generally had larger estimated richness.

Original handling: Junction-only sequences without quality scores came from ImmunoSEQ, so filtering differed. Assay used: immunoSEQ multiplex PCR; TCRdb lists only in-frame clones, some missing. V and J calls and clone size are those listed in that table; D and trimming were worked out from the DNA. The sample gives approximately 2,300,000 clones, 85% to 95% of which show up once; 0.37% is in the top ten. The CDR3 extends over 15 amino acids. V was cut by 3 bases and J by 1 base, with 7 bases left in between. Germline V gene data show CDR1 as MNHEY and CDR2 as SVGAGI. On this clone: What it binds is not known.

The source of this sequence is a man in his late teens or twenties in good health. Some clones in this sample may be carry-over from other donors' samples. The sequencing input was naive CD4+ T cells from PBMCs. Sample subset: CD45RA+ positively selected. The chain is built from TRBV6-5 and TRBJ2-6; no reliable D call. CDR3 sequence: CASSYESSGANVLTF. In DNA form, the CDR3 reads TGTGCCAGCAGTTATGAGTCTTCTGGGGCCAACGTCCTGACTTTC.